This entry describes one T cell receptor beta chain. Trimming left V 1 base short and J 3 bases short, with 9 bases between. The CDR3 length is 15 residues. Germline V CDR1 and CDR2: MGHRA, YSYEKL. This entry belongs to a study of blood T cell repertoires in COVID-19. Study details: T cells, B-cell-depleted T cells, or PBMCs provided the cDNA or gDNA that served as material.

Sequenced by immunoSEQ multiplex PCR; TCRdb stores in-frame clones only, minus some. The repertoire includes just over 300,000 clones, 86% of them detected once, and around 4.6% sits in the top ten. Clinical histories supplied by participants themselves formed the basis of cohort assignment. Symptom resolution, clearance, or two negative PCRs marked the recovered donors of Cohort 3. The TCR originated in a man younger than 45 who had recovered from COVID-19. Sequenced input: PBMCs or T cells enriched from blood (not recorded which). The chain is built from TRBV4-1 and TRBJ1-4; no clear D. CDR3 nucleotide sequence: TGCGCCAGCAGCCAAGTGGGCGCCCCTAATGAAAAACTGTTTTTT. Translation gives CASSQVGAPNEKLFF.